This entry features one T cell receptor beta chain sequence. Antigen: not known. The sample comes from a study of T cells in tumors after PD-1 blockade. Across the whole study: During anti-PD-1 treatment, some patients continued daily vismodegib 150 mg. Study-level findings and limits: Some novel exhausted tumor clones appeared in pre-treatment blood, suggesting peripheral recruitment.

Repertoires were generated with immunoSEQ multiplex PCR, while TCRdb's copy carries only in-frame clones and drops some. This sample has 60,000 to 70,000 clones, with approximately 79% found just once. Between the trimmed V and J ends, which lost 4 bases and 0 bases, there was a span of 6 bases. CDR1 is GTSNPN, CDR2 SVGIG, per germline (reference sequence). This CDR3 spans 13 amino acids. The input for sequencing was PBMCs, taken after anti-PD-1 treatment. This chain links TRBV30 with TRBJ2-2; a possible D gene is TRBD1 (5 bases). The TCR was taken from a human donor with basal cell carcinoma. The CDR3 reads CAWTRANTGELFF. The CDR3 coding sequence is TGTGCCTGGACCAGGGCGAACACCGGGGAGCTGTTTTTT.